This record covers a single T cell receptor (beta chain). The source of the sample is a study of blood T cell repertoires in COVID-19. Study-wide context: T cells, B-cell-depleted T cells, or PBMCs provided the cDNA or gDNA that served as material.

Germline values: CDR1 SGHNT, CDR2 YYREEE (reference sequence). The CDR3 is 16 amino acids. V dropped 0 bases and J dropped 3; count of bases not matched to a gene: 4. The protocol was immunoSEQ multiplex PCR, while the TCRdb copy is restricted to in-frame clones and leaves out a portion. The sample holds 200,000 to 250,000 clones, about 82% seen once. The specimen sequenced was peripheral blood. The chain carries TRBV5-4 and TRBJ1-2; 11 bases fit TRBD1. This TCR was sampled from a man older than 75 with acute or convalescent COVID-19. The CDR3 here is CASSLGRDRGDYGYTF. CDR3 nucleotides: TGTGCCAGCAGCTTGGGCCGGGACAGGGGGGACTATGGCTACACCTTC.